The 21 T cell receptor beta chains given below trace back to one sample, sequenced in a study of regulatory T cells in long-lasting Graves disease. Both iRepertoire HTBI primers and Arm-PCR of CDR3 regions were used to build the TCR beta libraries. MiXCR, applied by TCRdb to the multiplex PCR reads, yields one record per CDR3 protein. Altogether 430,000 or so distinct CDR3 sequences are present, roughly 21% being singletons, with the ten largest covering approximately 14%. Time point of the sample: persistent/refractory GD, antithyroid drugs over 5 years with positive TRAb. RNA isolated from PBMCs was used to make the TCR library. The input for sequencing was peripheral blood mononuclear cells (PBMCs), taken when the disease was refractory, from a patient treated with antithyroid drugs. The source of these receptors is a female donor with Graves disease.

The chain is built from TRBV7-9 and TRBJ1-6; TRBD1 matches 8 bases. The V gene end was trimmed by 4 bases and the J gene end by 2 bases; junction bases not matched to a gene: 7. Germline values: CDR1 SEHNR, CDR2 FQNEAQ (reference sequence). The CDR3 length is 17 residues. CDR3 sequence: CASSSLTGATYNSPLHF. The CDR3 nucleotides read TGTGCCAGCAGCTCATTGACAGGGGCAACCTATAATTCACCCCTCCACTTT.

A note on this clonotype: A clone one base away is much larger, so this may be a read error. This chain joins TRBV4-2 and TRBJ2-2; D is uncertain. Trimming removed 5 bases from V and 4 bases from J, with 8 bases in between. CDR3 length equals 13 residues. Per the germline V gene, CDR1 is LGHNA and CDR2 is YNFKEQ. The CDR3 is CASSTLSTGELFF. CDR3 coding DNA: TGTGCCAGCAGCACTCTAAGCACCGGGGAGCTGTTTTTT.

This clonotype was detected a few times. V usage is TRBV20-1 and J usage is TRBJ1-2, with D hard to call. Germline loops: CDR1 DFQATT, CDR2 SNEGSKA (reference sequence). V was pared by 6 bases and J by 3 bases, with 17 bases between. CDR3 length: 14 amino acids. This CDR3 reads CSAPSGGIYYGYTF. As DNA, the CDR3 is TGCAGTGCGCCCTCCGGCGGCATCTACTATGGCTACACCTTC.

This clonotype was seen repeatedly, ten times or more. This sequence joins TRBV27 and TRBJ1-4, with D possibly being TRBD1 (5 bases). The germline gives CDR1 MNHEY, CDR2 SMNVEV (reference sequence). CDR3 length: 12 amino acids. V was cut by 3 bases and J by 8 bases, with 7 bases left in between. The CDR3 protein is CASSFNREKLFF. As DNA, the CDR3 is TGTGCCAGCAGTTTTAACAGGGAAAAACTGTTTTTT.

J is TRBJ1-6 and V is TRBV15; tentatively, D is TRBD1 (6 bases). This CDR3 is built from 15 residues. The germline V gene encodes CDR1 LNHNV and CDR2 YYDKDF (reference sequence). V was pared by 0 bases and J by 9 bases, with 12 bases between. The CDR3 DNA is TGTGCCACCAGCAGAGATACAGGGCAAGTTTCACCCCTCCACTTT. It is translated as CATSRDTGQVSPLHF. Full variable domain (missing parts from reference TRBV15 and TRBJ1-6): DAMVIQNPRYQVTQFGKPVTLSCSQTLNHNVMYWYQQKSSQAPKLLFHYYDKDFNNEADTPDNFQSRRPNTSFCFLDIRSPGLGDTAMYLCATSRDTGQVSPLHFGNGTRLTVT.

With respect to this clonotype: This may come from a read error, since a much larger clone is one base off. V and J are TRBV28 and TRBJ1-5; perhaps TRBD1 as D (5 bases). Germline V gene data show CDR1 as MDHEN and CDR2 as SYDVKM. The CDR3 is 14 residues long. CDR3 amino acids: CACSFTQGGQPQHF. CDR3 sequence (DNA): TGTGCCTGCAGTTTTACCCAGGGAGGTCAGCCCCAGCATTTT.

This clonotype was counted many times. CDR3 protein: CASSLVPSGRSSSYEQYF. Here the CDR3 DNA reads TGTGCCAGCAGCTTAGTACCCAGCGGGAGAAGCAGTTCCTACGAGCAGTACTTC. The genes are TRBV11-2 and TRBJ2-7; 8 nucleotides line up with TRBD2. The CDR3 runs to 18 residues. Germline trimming cut 1 base from V and 1 base from J; bases unmatched to any gene: 12. Germline V lookup: CDR1 SGHAT, CDR2 FQNNGV.

A few counts support this clonotype. The chain employs TRBV24-1 and TRBJ2-5, with a tentative D call TRBD2 (6 bases). Germline CDR1 KGHDR, CDR2 SFDVKD. The CDR3 length is 13 residues. Trimming cost V 2 bases and J 5 bases, with 8 bases left between them. CDR3 region: CATSDWGVETQYF. CDR3 coding DNA: TGTGCCACCAGTGATTGGGGGGTGGAGACCCAGTACTTC.

At least ten counts were recorded for this clonotype. J is TRBJ2-7 and V is TRBV29-1; D remains unclear. V was trimmed by 4 bases and J by 4 bases, leaving 23 bases between them. Germline assignment: CDR1 SQVTM and CDR2 ANQGSEA. The CDR3 is 16 amino acids. CDR3 protein: CSVVAIQPAQTYEQYF. DNA of the CDR3: TGCAGCGTTGTTGCCATCCAGCCGGCCCAAACTTACGAGCAGTACTTC.

This clonotype was recorded many times. The J gene is TRBJ1-2, the V gene TRBV27; a weak D match, TRBD1 (5 bases). Trimming removed 5 bases at V and 6 bases at J, with 16 bases between. The CDR3 totals 14 residues. CDR1 and CDR2 from the germline V gene are MNHEY and SMNVEV (reference sequence). This CDR3 reads CASSPRVDRHGYTF. DNA for the CDR3: TGTGCCAGCAGTCCCAGGGTGGATCGGCATGGCTACACCTTC.

A word on this clonotype: A read error may be the cause here, since a much bigger clone is one base away. V gene TRBV6-2 or TRBV6-3 combines with J gene TRBJ2-7, with D possibly called TRBD1 or TRBD2 (5 bases each). With 0 bases removed from V and 2 bases from J, the gap between germline ends came to 17 bases. Germline V gene lookup returns CDR1 MNHEY and CDR2 SVGEGT. The CDR3 sequence is 17 residues long. CDR3 in DNA: TGTGCCAGCAGTTACTCAGGGGACCTTACGTGTGCCTACGAGCAGTACTTC. It codes for CASSYSGDLTCAYEQYF.

CDR3 nucleotides: TGTGCCAGCAGATCGGACAGGGTCAACACCGGGGAGCTGTTTTTT. Translating it yields CASRSDRVNTGELFF. The V and J genes are TRBV5-5 and TRBJ2-2, with TRBD1 matching 8 bases. The CDR3 is made up of 15 amino acids. The ends lost 5 bases at V and 2 bases at J; junction bases unmatched: 5. Germline lookup yields CDR1 SGHKS and CDR2 YYEKEE (reference sequence).

The rearrangement uses TRBV27 and TRBJ1-2; 8 nucleotides align to TRBD1. The CDR3 sequence is 17 residues long. Losses at the gene ends were 8 bases for V and 2 bases for J; bases not matched to a gene: 16. CDR1 and CDR2 from the germline V gene are MNHEY and SMNVEV (reference sequence). Written as DNA, the CDR3 is TGTGCCAGCCGTCCACAACCTCGCAGGGGGCCAAACTATGGCTACACCTTC. Amino acid sequence: CASRPQPRRGPNYGYTF.

The chain joins TRBV20-1 to TRBJ2-7; TRBD1 matches 9 bases. The trim removed 3 bases at V and 7 bases at J, leaving 4 bases unmatched. CDR3 size: 12 residues. Germline V gene sequence: CDR1 DFQATT, CDR2 SNEGSKA (reference sequence). The CDR3 DNA reads as TGCAGTGCTAGGGTGGACAGGGGAGAGCAGTACTTC. Protein product: CSARVDRGEQYF.

This clonotype was counted ten times or more. This chain links TRBV6-1 with TRBJ1-4; 8 nucleotides align to TRBD1. CDR1 MNHNS and CDR2 SASEGT come from the germline V gene. The CDR3 runs to 15 residues. Losses at the gene ends were 6 bases for V and 2 bases for J; bases not matched to a gene: 5. The CDR3 spells CASRDRELTNEKLFF. CDR3 nucleotide sequence: TGTGCCAGCAGGGACAGGGAGTTGACTAATGAAAAACTGTTTTTT.

There are many counts of this clonotype. The chain carries TRBV28 and TRBJ1-4; TRBD1 agrees at 10 bases. CDR1 MDHEN and CDR2 SYDVKM come from the germline V gene. CDR3 length equals 15 residues. V lost 6 bases and J lost 8; bases outside the gene matches: 9. The DNA for the CDR3 is TGTGCCAGCAGCACCCCCGGGACAGGGGAAGAAAAACTGTTTTTT. Amino acids: CASSTPGTGEEKLFF.

This clonotype was seen a handful of times. The chain has TRBV7-2 and TRBJ2-1; perhaps TRBD1 as D (6 bases). Germline V gene sequence: CDR1 SGHTA, CDR2 FQGNSA. The CDR3 spans 16 residues. The V end was cut by 5 bases, the J end by 6 bases, with 20 bases between. As DNA, the CDR3 is TGTGCCAGCAGCGCTCACCGTTCAGGGGTCGGCAATGAGCAGTTCTTC. Its translation is CASSAHRSGVGNEQFF.

The sample holds a few counts of this clonotype. This chain links TRBV16 with TRBJ1-2; D gene uncertain. Trimming removed 0 bases at V and 4 bases at J, with 12 bases between. The germline gives CDR1 KGHSY, CDR2 FQNENV. The CDR3 is 15 residues long. In nucleotides, the CDR3 is TGTGCCAGCAGCCAATCAGGAGACGGACCCTATGGCTACACCTTC. Translated, it gives CASSQSGDGPYGYTF. The entire variable domain, with the rest obtained from reference TRBV16 and TRBJ1-2, is as follows: GEEVAQTPKHLVRGEGQKAKLYCAPIKGHSYVFWYQQVLKNEFKFLISFQNENVFDETGMPKERFSAKCLPNSPCSLEIQATKLEDSAVYFCASSQSGDGPYGYTFGSGTRLTVV.

The genes are TRBV12-3 or TRBV12-4 and TRBJ2-1; 8 bases are a match to TRBD1. Trimming took 7 bases from V and 4 from J; bases not matched to a gene: 3. The CDR3 contains 13 residues. The CDR3 here is CASNDRGYNEQFF. For the CDR3, the DNA is TGTGCCAGCAACGACAGGGGATACAATGAGCAGTTCTTC.

The sample holds a few counts of this clonotype. The chain is built from TRBV20-1 and TRBJ1-6; D not resolved. Trimming removed 5 bases from V and 6 bases from J, with 17 bases in between. The CDR3 contains 15 residues. The V gene's germline CDR1 is DFQATT and CDR2 SNEGSKA (reference sequence). CDR3 DNA sequence: TGCAGTGCTGAACCCCAACAACGGGTTAATTCACCCCTCCACTTT. This encodes CSAEPQQRVNSPLHF.

CDR3 nucleotides: TGCGCCAGCAGCACGGGACTAGCCGGCACAGATACGCAGTATTTT. It yields the protein CASSTGLAGTDTQYF. V gene TRBV5-1 combines with J gene TRBJ2-3, with TRBD2 matching over 9 bases. Germline V gives CDR1 SGHRS, CDR2 YFSETQ. This CDR3 region has 15 residues. Trimming at V came to 4 bases and at J to 1 base, leaving 4 bases not matched to a gene.